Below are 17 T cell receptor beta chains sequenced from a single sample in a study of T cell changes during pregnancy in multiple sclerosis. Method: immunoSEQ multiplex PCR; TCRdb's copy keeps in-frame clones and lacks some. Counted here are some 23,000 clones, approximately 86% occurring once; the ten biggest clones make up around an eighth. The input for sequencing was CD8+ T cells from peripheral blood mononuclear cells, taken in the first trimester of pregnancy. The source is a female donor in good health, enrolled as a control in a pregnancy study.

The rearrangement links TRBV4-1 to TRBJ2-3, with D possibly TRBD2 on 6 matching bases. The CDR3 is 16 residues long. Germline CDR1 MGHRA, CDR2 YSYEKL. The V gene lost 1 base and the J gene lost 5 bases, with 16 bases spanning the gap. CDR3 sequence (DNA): TGCGCCAGCAGCCAAGTGGACGGGGGAATGGGAGATACGCAGTATTTT. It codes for CASSQVDGGMGDTQYF.

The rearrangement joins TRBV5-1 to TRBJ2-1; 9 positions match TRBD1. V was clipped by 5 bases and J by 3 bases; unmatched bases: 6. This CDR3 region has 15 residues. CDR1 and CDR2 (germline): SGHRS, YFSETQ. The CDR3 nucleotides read TGCGCCAGCAGTCCGAGGACAGGGGTCTACAATGAGCAGTTCTTC. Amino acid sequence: CASSPRTGVYNEQFF.

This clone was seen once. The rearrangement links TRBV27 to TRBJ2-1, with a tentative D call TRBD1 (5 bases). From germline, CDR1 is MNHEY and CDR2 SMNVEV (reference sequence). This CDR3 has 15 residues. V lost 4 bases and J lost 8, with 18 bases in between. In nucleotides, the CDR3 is TGTGCCAGCAGTTCCCCCGACAGAGCTTTGGATGAGCAGTTCTTC. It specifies CASSSPDRALDEQFF.

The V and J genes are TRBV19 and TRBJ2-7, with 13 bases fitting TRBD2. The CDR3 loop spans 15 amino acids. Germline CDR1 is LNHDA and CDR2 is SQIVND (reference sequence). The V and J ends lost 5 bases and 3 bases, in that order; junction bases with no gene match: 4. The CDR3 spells CASSSGTSGDYEQYF. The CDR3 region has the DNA TGTGCCAGTAGTTCCGGGACTAGCGGGGACTACGAGCAGTACTTC.

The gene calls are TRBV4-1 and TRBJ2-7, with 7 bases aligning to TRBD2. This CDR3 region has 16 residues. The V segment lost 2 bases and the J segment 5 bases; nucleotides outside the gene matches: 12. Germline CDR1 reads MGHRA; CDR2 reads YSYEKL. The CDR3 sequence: CASSQTPGRVANEQYF. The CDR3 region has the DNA TGCGCCAGCAGCCAAACCCCGGGGAGGGTAGCAAACGAGCAGTACTTC.

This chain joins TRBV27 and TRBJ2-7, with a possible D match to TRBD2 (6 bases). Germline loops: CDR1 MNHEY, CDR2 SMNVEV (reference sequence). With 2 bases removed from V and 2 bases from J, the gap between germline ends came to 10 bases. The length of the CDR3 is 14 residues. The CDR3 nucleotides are TGTGCCAGCAGTTTACACGCGGGGACCTACGAGCAGTACTTC. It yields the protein CASSLHAGTYEQYF.

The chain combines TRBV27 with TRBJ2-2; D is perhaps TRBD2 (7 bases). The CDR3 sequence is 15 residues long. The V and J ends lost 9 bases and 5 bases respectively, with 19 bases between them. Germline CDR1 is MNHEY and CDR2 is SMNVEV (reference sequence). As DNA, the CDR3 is TGTGCCAGTAGCGGCTACGGGGGGCAGACCGGGGAGCTGTTTTTT. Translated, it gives CASSGYGGQTGELFF.

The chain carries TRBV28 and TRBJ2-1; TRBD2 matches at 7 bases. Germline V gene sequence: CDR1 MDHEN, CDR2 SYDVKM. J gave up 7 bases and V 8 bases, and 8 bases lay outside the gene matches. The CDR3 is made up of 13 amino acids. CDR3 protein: CASSNRAGNEQFF. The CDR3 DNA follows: TGTGCCAGCTCAAACCGAGCGGGAAATGAGCAGTTCTTC.

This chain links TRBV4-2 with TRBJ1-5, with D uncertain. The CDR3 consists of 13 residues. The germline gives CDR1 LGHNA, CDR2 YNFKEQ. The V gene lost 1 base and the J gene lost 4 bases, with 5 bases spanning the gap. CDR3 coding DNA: TGTGCCAGCAGCCAAGGCGGAAATCAGCCCCAGCATTTT. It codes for CASSQGGNQPQHF.

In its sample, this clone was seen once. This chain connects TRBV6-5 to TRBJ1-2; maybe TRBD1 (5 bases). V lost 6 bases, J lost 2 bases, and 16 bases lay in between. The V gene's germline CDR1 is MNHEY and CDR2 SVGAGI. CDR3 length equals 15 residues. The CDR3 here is CASSLLGWGNYGYTF. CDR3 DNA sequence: TGTGCCAGCAGCCTCCTGGGTTGGGGCAACTATGGCTACACCTTC.

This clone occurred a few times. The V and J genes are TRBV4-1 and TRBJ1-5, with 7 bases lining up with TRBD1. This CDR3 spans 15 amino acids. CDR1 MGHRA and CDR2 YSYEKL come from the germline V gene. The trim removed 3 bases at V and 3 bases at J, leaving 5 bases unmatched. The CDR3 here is CASSQETGVNQPQHF. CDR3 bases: TGCGCCAGCAGCCAGGAAACAGGGGTCAATCAGCCCCAGCATTTT.

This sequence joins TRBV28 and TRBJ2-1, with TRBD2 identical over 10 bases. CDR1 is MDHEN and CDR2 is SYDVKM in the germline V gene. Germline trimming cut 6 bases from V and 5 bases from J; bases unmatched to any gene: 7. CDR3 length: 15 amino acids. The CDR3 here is CASSTSSGGDNEQFF. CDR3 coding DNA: TGTGCCAGCAGCACATCTAGCGGGGGAGACAATGAGCAGTTCTTC. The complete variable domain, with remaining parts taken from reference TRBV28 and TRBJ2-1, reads DVKVTQSSRYLVKRTGEKVFLECVQDMDHENMFWYRQDPGLGLRLIYFSYDVKMKEKGDIPEGYSVSREKKERFSLILESASTNQTSMYLCASSTSSGGDNEQFFGPGTRLTVL.

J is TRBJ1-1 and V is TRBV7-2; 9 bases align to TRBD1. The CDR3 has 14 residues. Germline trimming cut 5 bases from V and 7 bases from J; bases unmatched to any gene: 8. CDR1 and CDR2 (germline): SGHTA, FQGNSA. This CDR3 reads CASSPWTGEIEAFF. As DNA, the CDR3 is TGTGCCAGCAGCCCGTGGACAGGGGAGATTGAAGCTTTCTTT.

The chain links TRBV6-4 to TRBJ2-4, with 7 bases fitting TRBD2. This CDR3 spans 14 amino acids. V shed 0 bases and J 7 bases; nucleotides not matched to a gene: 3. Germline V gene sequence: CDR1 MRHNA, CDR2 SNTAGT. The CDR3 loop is CASSDSAGMNIQYF. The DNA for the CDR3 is TGTGCCAGCAGTGACTCAGCGGGGATGAACATTCAGTACTTC.

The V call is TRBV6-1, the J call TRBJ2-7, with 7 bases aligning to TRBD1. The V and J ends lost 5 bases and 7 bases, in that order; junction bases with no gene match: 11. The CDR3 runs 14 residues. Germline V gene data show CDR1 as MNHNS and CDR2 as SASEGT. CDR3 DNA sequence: TGTGCCAGCAGTTCACAGGGGCCCTCGCGGGAGCAGTACTTC. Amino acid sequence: CASSSQGPSREQYF.

In DNA form, the CDR3 reads TGCGCCAGCAGCGCCCGGGACAGGGACTACGAGCAGTACTTC. It yields the protein CASSARDRDYEQYF. The V gene is TRBV5-1, the J gene TRBJ2-7; 9 positions agree with TRBD1. The CDR3 extends over 14 amino acids. The ends lost 4 bases at V and 3 bases at J; junction bases unmatched: 5. The germline gives CDR1 SGHRS, CDR2 YFSETQ.

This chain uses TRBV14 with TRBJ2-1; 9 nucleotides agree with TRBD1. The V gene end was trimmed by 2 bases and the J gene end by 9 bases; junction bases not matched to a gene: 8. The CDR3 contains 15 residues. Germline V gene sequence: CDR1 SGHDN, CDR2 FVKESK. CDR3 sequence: CASSQRDRVVAEQFF. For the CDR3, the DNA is TGTGCCAGCAGCCAAAGGGACAGGGTTGTGGCTGAGCAGTTCTTC.